The entry below describes one T cell receptor beta chain. Its binding antigen is unknown. A far bigger clonotype differs at one base, so this is likely a read error. The data derive from a study of prognosis after radiotherapy for stage I lung cancer (dated by TCRdb to 2020 to 2022). For the study in its entirety: Between April 2018 and early 2019, over 15 patients with stage I NSCLC were enrolled in Nanjing, China. Among the enrolled patients, about 13 had newly diagnosed primary stage I lung tumors, while about 5 had oligometastatic NSCLC following surgical resection of the primary tumor. All patients were regarded as medically inoperable, because of comorbidities in about twelve patients and refusal of surgery in several patients. The cohort included about a dozen men and 5 or 6 women, with a median age of about 79 years and a range of about 50 to 84 years. Eleven to twelve patients had adenocarcinoma and several had squamous cell carcinoma as the tumor histology. Image-guided IMRT or VMAT was used to deliver SBRT in 3 to 5 fractions at a biologically effective dose of at least 100 Gy. Concurrent therapy was not administered to any patient alongside SBRT. Distant metastases were developed by four of the 19 patients after SBRT, at a median of around seven months, whereas no significant progression was observed in the other 15 patients. This study profiled peripheral blood TCR beta repertoires from stage I NSCLC patients before and after stereotactic body radiotherapy and linked the repertoires to distant failure. The study took one blood sample before SBRT and one after SBRT from each of roughly 20 patients and sequenced all 38 samples. What the work shows at the level of the full study, not this receptor alone: Tumor specificity of expanded TCR clones was not determined. Differences in TRBV and TRBJ usage frequencies by metastasis status were reportedly observed in two V genes at baseline and in several V and two J genes after SBRT. The study was limited by its small cohort and short follow-up, and the findings require independent validation. No adjustment for multiple comparisons was applied to any of the reported P values. A decrease in unique TCR clone counts was observed after SBRT (median around 9,800 before versus several thousand after; Wilcoxon paired P=0.011). Post-SBRT Shannon entropy and its change from baseline were lower in patients who developed distant metastases; baseline Shannon entropy was not associated with metastases.

A history of other malignancies or of prior chemotherapy or radiotherapy was absent in all patients, and node-negative disease was shown on CT and PET/CT in all patients. At each of two time points, around 6.5 milliliters of peripheral venous blood were collected in EDTA tubes. Ficoll-Paque Plus density-gradient centrifugation was used to isolate PBMCs. Immediately after collection, samples were stored at -80 degrees C until analysis. Two rounds of multiplex PCR were performed to amplify the TCR beta CDR3 region from genomic DNA. The first PCR round used primers specific to each TRBV and TRBJ gene, with sequences filed in Chinese patent CN105087789A. The second PCR round used universal primers. The Roche High Pure PCR Template Preparation Kit was used to extract genomic DNA from frozen PBMCs. Libraries were sequenced paired-end with 151 bp reads on an Illumina HiSeq 3000. The study's processing was this. Raw reads lacking the multiplex PCR primer sequences were removed with CutAdapt. High-quality paired reads were merged into contigs with PEAR. MiXCR assigned TRB V, D and J gene segments to each contig by aligning to reference sequences. CDR3 sequences were clustered by base quality and sequence similarity to remove sequencing errors. Shannon entropy, normalized by the natural log of the productive TCR sequence number, served as the measure of diversity. One minus Shannon entropy divided by the natural log of the number of unique clonotypes was used as the definition of clonality. The Youden index of ROC curves was used to select progression-free survival cut-offs for repertoire metrics, and analyses were performed in R 3.5.3. The raw public reads went through TCRdb reprocessing: fastp at Q25, MiXCR clone calling, in-frame beta chains kept. Rows merge per CDR3 protein into single entries with the most common DNA and genes. The V and J calls and clone size come from TCRdb's table, not from the authors' own analysis. This sample lists about 19,000 distinct CDR3 sequences; 50% were detected once. About 31% of the sample lies in the top ten.

The CDR3, from cysteine to phenylalanine, totals 14 residues. Only the CDR3 region is kept as DNA, spanning 42 bases read in frame from base 1. Trimming at the junction amounts to 6 bases on V and 6 bases on J, and the germline ends lie 17 bases apart. The germline V gene encodes CDR1 MRHNA and CDR2 SNTAGT. The TCR comes from a donor aged 50 or older with non-small cell lung cancer. Source: PBMCs, taken before or after stereotactic body radiation therapy (not recorded which). The sequence links TRBV6-4 to TRBJ1-1, with TRBD1 tentatively as D gene (6 bases match). The DNA reads TGTGCCAGCAGCCGGATACAGGGACATGCTGAAGCTTTCTTT. Its amino acids are CASSRIQGHAEAFF.